Listed below are T cell receptor beta chains from one sample, sequenced in a study of graft-versus-host responses after intestinal transplantation. Repertoires were generated with immunoSEQ multiplex PCR, while TCRdb's copy carries only in-frame clones and drops some. Here the sample spans some 7,200 clones, under 70% being singletons. Specimen: ileum tissue, collected 55 to 60 days after transplant. Receptor source: a human patient who received an intestinal transplant, so some T cells may come from the graft donor. Both conserved end residues are trimmed from each CDR3.

V	J	CDR3
TRBV7-9	TRBJ1-2	ASSLSDRGKANYGYT
TRBV6-4	TRBJ2-1	ASSDTSGGANEQF
TRBV28	TRBJ1-2	ASSSTGSYYGYT
TRBV19	TRBJ2-3	ASSIVGVDVTSQTVTQY
TRBV7-9	TRBJ1-5	ASSLGGQDNQPQH
TRBV9	TRBJ2-5	ASSVGSGKETQY
TRBV28	TRBJ1-1	ASSLTGGAHATEAF
TRBV11-2	TRBJ2-1	ASSLKVGGLVEQF
TRBV4-1	TRBJ2-1	ASSQLAQNSYNEQF
TRBV27	TRBJ2-2	ASSPINTGELF
TRBV29-1	TRBJ2-3	SVETLDYPSTDTQY